Listed here are 2 T cell receptor beta chains from one sample, sequenced in a study of CD8+ T cells in alopecia areata. As to treatment: oral pan-JAK inhibitor, 5-10 mg twice daily. Following RNA extraction, reverse transcription yielded cDNA that acted as the sequencing template. Produced via immunoSEQ multiplex PCR; TCRdb's table is partial and in-frame only. The data hold 200,000 to 250,000 clones, with more than 45% observed a single time. The sequences come from CD4+ T cells sorted from blood, collected at week 4, from a patient treated with tofacitinib. These TCRs come from a human donor with alopecia areata.

The sample holds a few counts of this clone. The chain recombines TRBV5-5 with TRBJ1-2; 11 bases are shared with TRBD1. The germline V gene has CDR1 SGHKS and CDR2 YYEKEE (reference sequence). With 4 bases clipped from V and 4 bases from J, the junction kept 6 bases outside the gene matches. The length of the CDR3 is 15 residues. The DNA for the CDR3 is TGTGCCAGCAGCCCGGGACAGGGGGGATTCTATGGCTACACCTTC. It encodes CASSPGQGGFYGYTF.

This chain uses TRBV15 with TRBJ1-6; no reliable D call. CDR1 and CDR2 from the germline V gene are LNHNV and YYDKDF (reference sequence). Trimming cost V 2 bases and J 7 bases, with 3 bases left between them. CDR3 length equals 12 residues. Written as DNA, the CDR3 is TGTGCCACCAGCAGACCCAATTCACCCCTCCACTTT. Translating it yields CATSRPNSPLHF.